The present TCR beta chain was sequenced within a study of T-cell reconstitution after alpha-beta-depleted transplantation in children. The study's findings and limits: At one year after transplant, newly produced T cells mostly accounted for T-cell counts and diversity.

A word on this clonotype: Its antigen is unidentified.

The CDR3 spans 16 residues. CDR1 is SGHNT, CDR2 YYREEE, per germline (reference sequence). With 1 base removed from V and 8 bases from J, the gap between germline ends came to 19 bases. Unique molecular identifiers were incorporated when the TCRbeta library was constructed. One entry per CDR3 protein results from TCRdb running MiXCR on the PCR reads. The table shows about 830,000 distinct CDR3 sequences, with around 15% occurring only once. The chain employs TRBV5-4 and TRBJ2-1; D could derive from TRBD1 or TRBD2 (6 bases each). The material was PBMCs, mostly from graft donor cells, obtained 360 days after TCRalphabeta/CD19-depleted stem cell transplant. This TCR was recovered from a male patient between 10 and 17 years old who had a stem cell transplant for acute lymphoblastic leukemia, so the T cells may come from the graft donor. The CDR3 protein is CASSLMMGVGGDEQFF. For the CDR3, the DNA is TGTGCCAGCAGCTTGATGATGGGTGTCGGGGGCGATGAGCAGTTCTTC.